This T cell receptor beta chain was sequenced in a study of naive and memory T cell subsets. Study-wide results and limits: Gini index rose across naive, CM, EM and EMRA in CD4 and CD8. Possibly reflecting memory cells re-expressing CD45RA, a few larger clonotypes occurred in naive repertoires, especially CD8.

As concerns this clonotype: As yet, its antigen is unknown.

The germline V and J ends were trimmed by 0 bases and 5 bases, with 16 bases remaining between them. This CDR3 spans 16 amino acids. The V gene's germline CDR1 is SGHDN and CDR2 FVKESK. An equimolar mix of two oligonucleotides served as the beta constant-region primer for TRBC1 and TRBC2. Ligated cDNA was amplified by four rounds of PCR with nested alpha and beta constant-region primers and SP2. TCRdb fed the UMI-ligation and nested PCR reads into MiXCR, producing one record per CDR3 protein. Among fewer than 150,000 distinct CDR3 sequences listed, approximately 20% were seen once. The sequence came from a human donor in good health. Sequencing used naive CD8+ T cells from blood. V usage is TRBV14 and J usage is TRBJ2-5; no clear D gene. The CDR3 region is CASSQEANNIRETQYF. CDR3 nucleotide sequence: TGTGCCAGCAGCCAAGAGGCAAATAATATACGGGAGACCCAGTACTTC.